The present T cell receptor beta chain was sequenced within a study of beta chain features in type 1 diabetes (dated by TCRdb to between 2017 and 2018). At the level of the whole study: No differences in mean age, gender distribution, total cell number or subset yield were found between patients and healthy donors. A total of under 120,000,000 sorted cells were examined across all samples, and RNA yield correlated strongly with the number of cells per subset. The study compared the TCRB repertoires of sorted circulating CD4+ T cell subsets in recently diagnosed type 1 diabetes patients with those in matched healthy donors. Naive and central memory subsets were obtained from all 30 or so donors, but regulatory and stem cell-like memory subsets were isolated from only 8 patients and roughly 8 healthy donors.

From cysteine to phenylalanine, the CDR3 is 16 amino acids long. This entry keeps only the CDR3 DNA: 48 bases, framed from base 1. CDR1 and CDR2 were assigned from the germline V gene as KGHSH and LQKENI. Germline trimming amounts to 3 bases on V and 2 bases on J, with 4 as the count of junction bases outside the gene matches. Concerning this clone itself: Its antigen has not been determined. The record has no base qualities; no much larger clone is one base away.

Each donor gave one peripheral blood draw, roughly 120 mL on average, collected into heparinised tubes. A BD FACSAria II was used to sort naive, central memory, regulatory and stem cell-like memory CD4+ T cells with a panel that included CD45RO, CCR7, CD25, CD127, CD95 and CD27. All sorted populations exceeded 95% purity. PBMCs were isolated immediately by Lymphoprep density gradient centrifugation and stained directly without culture. So that batch effects would be minimized, each experiment stained and sorted samples in pairs, pairing one healthy donor with one patient. All of the isolated RNA was reverse transcribed with the High Capacity cDNA Reverse Transcription Kit, so expressed TCRB transcripts were sequenced. Deep immunoSEQ sequencing was performed on naive, central memory and regulatory T cell samples, with an average of roughly 3.6 million total reads per sample. Sorted cells were lysed in RLT buffer, and RNA was extracted using DNase-treated RNeasy Micro or Mini kits according to cell number. To prevent cross-contamination, every cell subset was processed on its own, while patient and healthy donor samples were processed together. The immunoSEQ multiplex PCR was used to amplify TCRB sequences from cDNA, yielding 87-bp fragments that span the CDR3 region. Sequencing of the amplicons was done on the Illumina HiSeq platform. The authors' pipeline ran thus. PCR bias was corrected computationally using synthetic template baselines, and reads within Hamming distance 2 were collapsed, with unmergeable singletons discarded. By aligning reads against IMGT, V, D and J genes, CDR3 length, and insertions or deletions at six rearrangement sites were assigned. Within each subset, clonotype counts were normalized to the number of sorted cells before true diversity and Gini coefficients were calculated with the tcR R package. Repertoire sharing was quantified using the overlap coefficient calculated on TCRB nucleotide sequences. Out-of-frame TCRB sequences from naive cells were analyzed as a proxy for the pre-selection repertoire. TCRdb took over this immuneACCESS table, retaining in-frame rearrangements with V and J assigned. Such tables are incomplete; in checked studies, under half of the missing clones stem from an unresolved V gene, and the remainder is unexplained. D and trimming were read from the DNA, whereas the V and J calls and clone size are those reported in that table. The sample contains some 240,000 clones, 16% of them found a single time. 0.07% to 0.095% of the sample is in the top ten clones.

The study at large found these results: Patients with type 1 diabetes made fewer insertions and deleted more nucleotides at VDJ recombination sites, implying thymic rearrangement abnormalities. Because cDNA rather than genomic DNA was sequenced, highly expressing activated cells could have been over-represented, although no difference in activation and CD3 levels was found between groups. Naive, central memory and regulatory TCRB repertoires appeared to be more similar among patients than among healthy donors. HLA sub-analyses involved small numbers of individuals, so any influence of HLA type on TCRB rearrangement remained unresolved. Shorter templates might be favored by PCR, yet because patient and control samples were amplified and corrected together, any such skew would affect both groups equally. In all four CD4+ subsets, TCRB CDR3 length was moderately but significantly shorter in type 1 diabetes patients.

The TCR was taken from a man aged 25 to 40 with type 1 diabetes. The sequence joins TRBV18 to TRBJ1-5; 10 bases in the middle match TRBD1. Material for sequencing was naive CD4+ T cells from blood. The cell subset or site label, as the study defines it: true naive CD4+ T cells. This receptor carries the CDR3 CASSPGGTGGNQPQHF. The DNA reads as follows: TGTGCCAGCTCACCTGGAGGGACAGGGGGCAATCAGCCCCAGCATTTT.